The sequence of this T cell receptor (beta chain) was determined in a study of T cell changes during pregnancy in multiple sclerosis. This CDR3 spans 15 amino acids. Per germline, CDR1 MNHEY and CDR2 SVGAGI. Trimming cost V 5 bases and J 13 bases, with 21 bases left between them. The method was immunoSEQ multiplex PCR; TCRdb's version includes in-frame clones alone and lacks a portion of them. The table records over 25,000 clones, around 92% of them present only once. This chain connects TRBV6-5 to TRBJ1-6; D is ambiguous. Sequencing was performed on CD8+ T cells from peripheral blood mononuclear cells, taken in the second trimester of pregnancy. The TCR sequence derives from a female donor in good health, enrolled as a control in a pregnancy study. CDR3 sequence reads: CASSIDGGRATPLHF. Here the CDR3 DNA reads TGTGCCAGCAGTATTGACGGAGGCCGAGCAACGCCCCTCCACTTT.